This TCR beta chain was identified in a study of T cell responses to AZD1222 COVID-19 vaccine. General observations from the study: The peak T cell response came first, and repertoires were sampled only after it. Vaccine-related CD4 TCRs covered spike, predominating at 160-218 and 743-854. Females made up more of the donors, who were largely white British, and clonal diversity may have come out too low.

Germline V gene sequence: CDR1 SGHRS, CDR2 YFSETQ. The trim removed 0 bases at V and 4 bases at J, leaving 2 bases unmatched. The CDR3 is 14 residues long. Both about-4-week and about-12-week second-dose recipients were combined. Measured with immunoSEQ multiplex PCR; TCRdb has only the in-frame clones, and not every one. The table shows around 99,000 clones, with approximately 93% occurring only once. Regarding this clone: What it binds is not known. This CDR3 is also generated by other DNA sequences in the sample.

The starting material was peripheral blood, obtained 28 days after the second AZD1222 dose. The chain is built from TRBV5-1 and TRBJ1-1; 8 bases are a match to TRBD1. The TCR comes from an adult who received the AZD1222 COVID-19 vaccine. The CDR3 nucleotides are TGCGCCAGCAGCTTGGTCCAGGGGGCCACTGAAGCTTTCTTT. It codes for CASSLVQGATEAFF. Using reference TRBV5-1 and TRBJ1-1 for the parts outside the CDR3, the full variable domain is KAGVTQTPRYLIKTRGQQVTLSCSPISGHRSVSWYQQTPGQGLQFLFEYFSETQRNKGNFPGRFSGRQFSNSRSEMNVSTLELGDSALYLCASSLVQGATEAFFGQGTRLTVV.